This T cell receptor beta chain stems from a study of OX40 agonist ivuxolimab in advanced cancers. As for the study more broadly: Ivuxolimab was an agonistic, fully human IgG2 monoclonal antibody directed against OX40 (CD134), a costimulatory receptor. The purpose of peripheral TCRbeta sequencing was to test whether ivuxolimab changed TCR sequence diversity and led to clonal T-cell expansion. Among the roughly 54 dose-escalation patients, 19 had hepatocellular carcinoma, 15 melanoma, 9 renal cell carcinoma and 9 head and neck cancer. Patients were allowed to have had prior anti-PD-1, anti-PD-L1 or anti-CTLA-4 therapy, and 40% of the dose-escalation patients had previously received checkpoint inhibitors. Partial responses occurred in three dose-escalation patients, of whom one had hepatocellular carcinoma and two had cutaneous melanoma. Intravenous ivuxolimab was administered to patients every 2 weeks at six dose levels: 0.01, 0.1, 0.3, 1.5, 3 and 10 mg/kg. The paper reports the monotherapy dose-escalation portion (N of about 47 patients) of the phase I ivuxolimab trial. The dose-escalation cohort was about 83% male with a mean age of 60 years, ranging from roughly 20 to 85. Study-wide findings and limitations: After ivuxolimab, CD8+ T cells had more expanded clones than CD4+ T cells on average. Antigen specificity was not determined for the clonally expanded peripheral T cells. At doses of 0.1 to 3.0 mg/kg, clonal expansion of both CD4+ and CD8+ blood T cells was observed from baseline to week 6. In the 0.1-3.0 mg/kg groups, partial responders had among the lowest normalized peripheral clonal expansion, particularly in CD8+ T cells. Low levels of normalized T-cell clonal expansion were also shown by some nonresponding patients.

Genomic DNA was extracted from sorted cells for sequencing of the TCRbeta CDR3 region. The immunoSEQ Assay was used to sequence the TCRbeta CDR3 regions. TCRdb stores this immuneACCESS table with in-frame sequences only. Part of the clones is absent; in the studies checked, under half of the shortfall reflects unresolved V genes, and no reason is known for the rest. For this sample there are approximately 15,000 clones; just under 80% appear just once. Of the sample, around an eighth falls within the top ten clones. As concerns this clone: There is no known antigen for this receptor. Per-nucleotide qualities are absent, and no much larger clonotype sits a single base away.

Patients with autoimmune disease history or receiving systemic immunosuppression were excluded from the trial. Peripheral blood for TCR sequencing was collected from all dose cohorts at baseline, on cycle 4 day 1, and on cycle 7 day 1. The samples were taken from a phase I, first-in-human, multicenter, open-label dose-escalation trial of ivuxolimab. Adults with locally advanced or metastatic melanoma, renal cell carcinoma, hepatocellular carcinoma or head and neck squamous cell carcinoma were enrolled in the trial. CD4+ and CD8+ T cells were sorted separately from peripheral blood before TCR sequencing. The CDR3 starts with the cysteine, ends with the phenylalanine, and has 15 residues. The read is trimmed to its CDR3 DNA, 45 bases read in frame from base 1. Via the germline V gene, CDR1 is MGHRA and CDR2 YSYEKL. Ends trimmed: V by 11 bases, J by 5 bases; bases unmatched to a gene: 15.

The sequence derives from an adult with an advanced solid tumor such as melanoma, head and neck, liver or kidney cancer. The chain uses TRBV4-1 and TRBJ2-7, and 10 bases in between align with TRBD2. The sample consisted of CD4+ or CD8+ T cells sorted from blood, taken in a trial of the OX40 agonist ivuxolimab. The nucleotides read TGCGCCTTTCGACACTCGGGACTAGCGTTACACGAGCAGTACTTC. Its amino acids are CAFRHSGLALHEQYF.